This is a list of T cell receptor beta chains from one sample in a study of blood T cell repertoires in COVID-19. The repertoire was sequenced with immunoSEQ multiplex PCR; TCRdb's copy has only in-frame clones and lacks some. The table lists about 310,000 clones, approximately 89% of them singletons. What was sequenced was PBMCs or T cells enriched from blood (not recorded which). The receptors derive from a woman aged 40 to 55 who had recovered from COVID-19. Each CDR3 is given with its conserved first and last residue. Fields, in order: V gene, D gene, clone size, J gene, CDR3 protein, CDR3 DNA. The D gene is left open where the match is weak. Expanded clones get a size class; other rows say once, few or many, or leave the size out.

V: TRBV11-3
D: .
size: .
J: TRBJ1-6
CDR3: CASSLDPNSPLHF
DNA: TGTGCCAGCAGCTTAGATCCAAATTCACCCCTCCACTTT

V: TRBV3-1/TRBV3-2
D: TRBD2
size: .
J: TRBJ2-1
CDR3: CASSPHGLAGVDEQFF
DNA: TGTGCCAGCAGCCCCCACGGACTAGCGGGGGTTGATGAGCAGTTCTTC

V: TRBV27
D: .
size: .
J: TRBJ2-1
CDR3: CASQRGILSSYNEQFF
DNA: TGTGCCAGTCAAAGGGGGATCCTAAGCTCCTACAATGAGCAGTTCTTC

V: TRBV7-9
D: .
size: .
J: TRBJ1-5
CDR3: CASSLGPLGDQPQHF
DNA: TGTGCCAGCAGCTTAGGGCCCCTGGGCGATCAGCCCCAGCATTTT

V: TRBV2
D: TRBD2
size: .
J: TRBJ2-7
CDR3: CASSTGLAGAIYEQYF
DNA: TGTGCCAGCAGTACGGGACTAGCGGGAGCAATCTACGAGCAGTACTTC

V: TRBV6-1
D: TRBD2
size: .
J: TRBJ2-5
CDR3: CASSDLATSGRGGARETQYF
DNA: TGTGCCAGCAGTGACCTAGCAACTAGCGGGAGGGGAGGGGCACGGGAGACCCAGTACTTC

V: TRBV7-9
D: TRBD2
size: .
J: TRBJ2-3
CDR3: CASSLGSSGDTDTQYF
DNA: TGTGCCAGCAGCTTAGGAAGTAGCGGGGACACAGATACGCAGTATTTT

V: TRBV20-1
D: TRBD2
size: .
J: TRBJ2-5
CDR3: CSASSGGGETQYF
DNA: TGCAGTGCCAGTAGCGGGGGGGGAGAGACCCAGTACTTC

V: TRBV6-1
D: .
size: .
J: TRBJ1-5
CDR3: CASSEKVGGQPQHF
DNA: TGTGCCAGCAGTGAAAAGGTGGGGGGTCAGCCCCAGCATTTT

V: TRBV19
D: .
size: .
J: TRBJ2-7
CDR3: CASSISETVHEQYF
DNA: TGTGCCAGTAGTATTTCGGAGACAGTCCACGAGCAGTACTTC

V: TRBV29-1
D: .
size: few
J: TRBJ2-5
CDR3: CSVLRGTGQQETQYF
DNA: TGCAGCGTTTTGCGGGGGACAGGACAACAAGAGACCCAGTACTTC

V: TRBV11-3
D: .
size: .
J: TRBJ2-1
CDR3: CASSSEQYNEQFF
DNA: TGTGCCAGCAGCTCTGAACAGTACAATGAGCAGTTCTTC

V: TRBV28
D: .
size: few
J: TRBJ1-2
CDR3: CASSLQTNYGYTF
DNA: TGTGCCAGCAGTTTACAGACTAACTATGGCTACACCTTC

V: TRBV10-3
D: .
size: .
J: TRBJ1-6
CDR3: CAISQQGDSLHF
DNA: TGTGCCATCAGTCAGCAGGGTGACTCCCTCCACTTT

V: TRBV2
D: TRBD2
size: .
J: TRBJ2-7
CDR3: CASREGGYEQYF
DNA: TGTGCCAGTCGGGAGGGGGGTTACGAGCAGTACTTC

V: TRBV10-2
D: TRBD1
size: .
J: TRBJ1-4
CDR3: CASSPGTGAAKLFF
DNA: TGCGCCAGCAGTCCGGGGACAGGGGCAGCAAAACTGTTTTTT

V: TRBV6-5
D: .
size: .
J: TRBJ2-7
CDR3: CASSRQGLYEQYF
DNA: TGTGCCAGCAGTCGACAGGGACTCTACGAGCAGTACTTC

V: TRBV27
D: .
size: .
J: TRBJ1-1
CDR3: CASSLGRGGTEAFF
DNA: TGTGCCAGCAGTTTGGGGAGGGGGGGCACTGAAGCTTTCTTT

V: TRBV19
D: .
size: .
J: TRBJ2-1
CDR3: CATSAREVNNEQFF
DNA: TGTGCCACCTCGGCCAGGGAGGTCAACAATGAGCAGTTCTTC

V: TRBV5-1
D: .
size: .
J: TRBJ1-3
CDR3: CASRKTGDGNTIYF
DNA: TGCGCCAGCAGAAAGACAGGAGACGGAAACACCATATATTTT

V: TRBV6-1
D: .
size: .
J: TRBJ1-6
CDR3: CASSEQLDSPLHF
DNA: TGTGCCAGCAGTGAGCAACTCGATTCACCCCTCCACTTT

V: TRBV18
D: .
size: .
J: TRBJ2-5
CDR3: CASSPGTGETQYF
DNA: TGTGCCAGCTCACCTGGCACGGGGGAGACCCAGTACTTC

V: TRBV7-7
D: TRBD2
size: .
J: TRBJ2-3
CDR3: CASSPSLAGGLDTQYF
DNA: TGTGCTAGCAGCCCCTCACTAGCGGGAGGGCTAGATACGCAGTATTTT

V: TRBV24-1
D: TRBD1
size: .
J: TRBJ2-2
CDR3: CATSDQRQGSGELFF
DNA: TGTGCCACCAGTGATCAGAGACAGGGATCCGGGGAGCTGTTTTTT

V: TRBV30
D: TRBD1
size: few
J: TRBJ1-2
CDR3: CAWTKAPGGLNYGYTF
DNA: TGTGCCTGGACCAAGGCCCCAGGGGGGTTGAACTATGGCTACACCTTC

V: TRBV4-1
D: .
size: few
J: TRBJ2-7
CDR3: CASSQAGGGSYEQYF
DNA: TGCGCCAGCAGCCAAGCGGGGGGCGGCTCCTACGAGCAGTACTTC

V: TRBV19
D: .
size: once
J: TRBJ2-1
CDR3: CASSMWPLVDNEQFF
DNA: TGTGCCAGTAGTATGTGGCCTCTAGTCGACAATGAGCAGTTCTTC

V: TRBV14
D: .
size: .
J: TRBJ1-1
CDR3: CASSQVSRTEAFF
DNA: TGTGCCAGCAGCCAAGTGTCCCGGACTGAAGCTTTCTTT

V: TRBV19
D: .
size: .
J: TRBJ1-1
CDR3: CASSLTGDTEAFF
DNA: TGTGCCAGTAGTCTAACCGGGGACACTGAAGCTTTCTTT

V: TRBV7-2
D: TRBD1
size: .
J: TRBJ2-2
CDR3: CASSSRTGVVFF
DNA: TGTGCCAGCAGCTCCAGGACAGGGGTGGTGTTTTTT

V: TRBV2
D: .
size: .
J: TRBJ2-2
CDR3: CASSSRGDTGELFF
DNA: TGTGCCAGCAGCTCCAGGGGTGATACCGGGGAGCTGTTTTTT

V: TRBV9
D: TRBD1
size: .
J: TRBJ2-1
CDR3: CASSVEGQGALEQFF
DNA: TGTGCCAGCAGCGTAGAGGGACAGGGGGCTCTTGAGCAGTTCTTC

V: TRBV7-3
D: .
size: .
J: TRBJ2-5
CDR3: CASSTTSLETQYF
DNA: TGTGCCAGCAGCACCACTAGTCTCGAGACCCAGTACTTC

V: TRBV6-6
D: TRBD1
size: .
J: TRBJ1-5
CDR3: CASSLDRGNQPQHF
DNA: TGTGCCAGCAGCCTTGACAGGGGGAATCAGCCCCAGCATTTT

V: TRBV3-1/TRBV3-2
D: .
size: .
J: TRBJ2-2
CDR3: CASSQDRSGATGELFF
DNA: TGTGCCAGCAGCCAAGACCGAAGCGGTGCCACCGGGGAGCTGTTTTTT

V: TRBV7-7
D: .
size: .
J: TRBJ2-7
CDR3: CARHPGSSYEQYF
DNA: TGTGCTAGACATCCAGGGTCCTCCTACGAGCAGTACTTC

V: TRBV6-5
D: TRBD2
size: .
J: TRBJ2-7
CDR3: CASSYSSALAGDEQYF
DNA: TGTGCCAGCAGTTACTCGAGTGCCCTAGCGGGAGACGAGCAGTACTTC

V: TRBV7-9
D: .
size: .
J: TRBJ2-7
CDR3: CASSLTGPYEQYF
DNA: TGTGCCAGCAGCTTAACAGGCCCATACGAGCAGTACTTC

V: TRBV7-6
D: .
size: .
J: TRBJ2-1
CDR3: CASSQSRESYNEQFF
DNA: TGTGCCAGCAGCCAAAGCAGGGAATCCTACAATGAGCAGTTCTTC

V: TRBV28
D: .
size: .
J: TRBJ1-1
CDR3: CASSLRNTEAFF
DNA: TGTGCCAGCAGTCTCAGAAACACTGAAGCTTTCTTT

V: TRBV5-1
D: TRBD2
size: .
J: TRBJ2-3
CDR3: CASSPRLAGLDTQYF
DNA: TGCGCCAGCAGCCCTAGACTAGCGGGCTTAGATACGCAGTATTTT

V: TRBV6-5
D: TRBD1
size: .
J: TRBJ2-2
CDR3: CASFYRDRGAGELFF
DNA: TGTGCCAGTTTCTACCGGGACAGGGGCGCCGGGGAGCTGTTTTTT

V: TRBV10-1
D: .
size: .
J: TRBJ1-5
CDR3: CASSGEQPQHF
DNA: TGCGCCAGCAGTGGGGAGCAGCCCCAGCATTTT

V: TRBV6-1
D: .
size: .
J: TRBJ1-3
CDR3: CASRSGNTIYF
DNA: TGTGCCAGCCGCTCTGGAAACACCATATATTTT

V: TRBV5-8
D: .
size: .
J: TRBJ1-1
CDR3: CASSWGGRSNTEAFF
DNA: TGTGCCAGCAGCTGGGGGGGGAGATCGAACACTGAAGCTTTCTTT

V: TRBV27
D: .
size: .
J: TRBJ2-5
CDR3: CASSTGSVQETQYF
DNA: TGTGCCAGCAGCACAGGGTCGGTGCAAGAGACCCAGTACTTC

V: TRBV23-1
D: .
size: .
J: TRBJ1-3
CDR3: CARPLPTGEGGNTIYF
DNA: TGCGCCAGACCACTCCCCACGGGGGAAGGAGGAAACACCATATATTTT

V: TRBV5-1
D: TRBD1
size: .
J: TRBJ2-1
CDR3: CASSIDRGSNNEQFF
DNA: TGCGCCAGCAGCATTGACAGGGGCTCGAACAATGAGCAGTTCTTC

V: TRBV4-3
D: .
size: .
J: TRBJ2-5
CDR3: CASSQEWLQGRAQETQYF
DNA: TGCGCCAGCAGCCAAGAATGGCTCCAGGGGAGGGCTCAAGAGACCCAGTACTTC